Below, 2 T cell receptor beta chains from the same sample are listed, as sequenced in a study of PD-1 blockade in classical Hodgkin lymphoma. Relapses following autologous stem cell transplantation were seen in all patients, with brentuximab vedotin exposure varying. Sequencing used immunoSEQ multiplex PCR; TCRdb keeps in-frame clones, though not all of them. This table holds about 41,000 clones, 85% to 90% found once. Sequences were derived from peripheral blood mononuclear cells (PBMCs), sampled before the second cycle of nivolumab. These receptors originate from a human donor with classical Hodgkin lymphoma.

This chain connects TRBV7-2 to TRBJ2-5, with a weak D call TRBD1 (6 bases). This CDR3 has 16 amino acids. Germline assignment: CDR1 SGHTA and CDR2 FQGNSA. The V and J ends lost 4 bases and 0 bases respectively, with 15 bases between them. DNA of the CDR3: TGTGCCAGCAGCTACCCTCCACAGGGTGACCAAGAGACCCAGTACTTC. Its translation: CASSYPPQGDQETQYF.

V is TRBV6-5 and J is TRBJ2-7, with D perhaps matching TRBD1 (5 bases). The germline gives CDR1 MNHEY, CDR2 SVGAGI. V lost 6 bases and J lost 4, with 19 bases in between. This CDR3 comprises 15 residues. CDR3 region: CASSRDRGRTYEQYF. DNA of the CDR3: TGTGCCAGCAGCCGCGACAGAGGTCGAACGTACGAGCAGTACTTC.